This entry lists 29 T cell receptor beta chains sequenced from one sample in a study of control samples from healthy donors and cancer patients (dated by TCRdb to between 2020 and 2021). Library generation was performed with the immunoSEQ multiplex PCR assay. What TCRdb holds here is the immuneACCESS table cut down to in-frame rearrangements. Part of the clones is not present; checked against another copy, under half of the missing clones reflect an unresolved V gene, and the others are unexplained. The table for this sample lists some 54,000 clones; approximately 95% of them were counted only once. The top ten hold around 2% of the sample. The specimen was blood. Source of these receptors: a woman under 40 in good health.

The CDR3 DNA follows: TGCGCCAGCAGCATCGGGGACCGGGGAGTGAATGAAAAACTGTTTTTT. Residues: CASSIGDRGVNEKLFF. The chain links TRBV5-1 to TRBJ1-4; a possible D gene is TRBD1 (5 bases). The V gene's germline CDR1 is SGHRS and CDR2 YFSETQ. The ends were cut back, 4 bases at V and 5 bases at J, with 18 bases in the middle. The CDR3 spans 16 residues.

A single count supports this clone. The chain carries TRBV15 and TRBJ2-1, with TRBD2 identical over 8 bases. The germline V gene has CDR1 LNHNV and CDR2 YYDKDF (reference sequence). J gave up 9 bases and V 1 base, and 11 bases lay outside the gene matches. This CDR3 is 16 amino acids long. The CDR3 is CATSRGRTSHTPEQFF. Written as DNA, the CDR3 is TGTGCCACCAGCAGAGGCCGGACTAGCCATACTCCTGAGCAGTTCTTC. Complete variable domain (other parts from reference TRBV15 and TRBJ2-1): DAMVIQNPRYQVTQFGKPVTLSCSQTLNHNVMYWYQQKSSQAPKLLFHYYDKDFNNEADTPDNFQSRRPNTSFCFLDIRSPGLGDTAMYLCATSRGRTSHTPEQFFGPGTRLTVL.

Here the CDR3 DNA reads TGTGCCAGCGGGCCAAAAGGGCTGGACACTGAAGCTTTCTTT. Translated: CASGPKGLDTEAFF. The chain has TRBV5-6 and TRBJ1-1; D gene unclear. Trimming cost V 7 bases and J 3 bases, with 16 bases left between them. Germline CDR1 SGHDT, CDR2 YYEEEE. The CDR3 has 14 amino acids.

The CDR3 nucleotides read TGTGCCAGCAAAGAGAGGGACTCTGGAAACACCATATATTTT. Its translation: CASKERDSGNTIYF. This chain joins TRBV28 and TRBJ1-3; unclear D gene. The V end was cut by 7 bases, the J end by 0 bases, with 10 bases between. This CDR3 is 14 amino acids long. Germline CDR1 MDHEN, CDR2 SYDVKM.

This chain links TRBV18 with TRBJ2-7; TRBD2 matches 10 bases. With 3 bases clipped from V and 6 bases from J, the junction kept 2 bases outside the gene matches. The CDR3 extends over 13 amino acids. Germline loops: CDR1 KGHSH, CDR2 LQKENI. Written as DNA, the CDR3 is TGTGCCAGCTCACCTTTAGCGGGAGGCGAGCAGTACTTC. It encodes CASSPLAGGEQYF.

The chain combines TRBV7-9 with TRBJ1-3; D might be TRBD1 (6 bases). Germline CDR1 SEHNR, CDR2 FQNEAQ (reference sequence). The CDR3 has 14 residues. V was cut by 4 bases and J by 6 bases, with 13 bases left in between. The CDR3 here is CASSSRTAPNTIYF. CDR3 sequence (DNA): TGTGCCAGCAGCTCTCGGACAGCTCCAAACACCATATATTTT.

This chain connects TRBV4-1 to TRBJ2-5; 9 positions match TRBD1. The CDR3 extends over 17 amino acids. V lost 4 bases and J lost 5; bases outside the gene matches: 14. Germline CDR1 is MGHRA and CDR2 is YSYEKL. CDR3 region: CASSPTGMTGGTETQYF. CDR3 DNA: TGCGCCAGCAGCCCTACGGGTATGACAGGGGGTACGGAGACCCAGTACTTC.

The table lists this clone with a count of one. The V call is TRBV2, the J call TRBJ2-7; 7 nucleotides line up with TRBD1. The germline CDR1 and CDR2 sequences are SNHLY and FYNNEI. The CDR3 consists of 15 residues. V dropped 2 bases and J dropped 4; count of bases not matched to a gene: 8. The CDR3 sequence: CASSELRDSNYEQYF. The CDR3 nucleotides read TGTGCCAGCAGTGAACTCCGGGACAGCAATTACGAGCAGTACTTC.

V gene TRBV11-3 combines with J gene TRBJ2-7, with D unclear. Germline CDR1 is SGHNT and CDR2 is YENEEA. V gave up 4 bases and J gave up 5 bases, with 9 bases separating them. This CDR3 has 12 amino acids. CDR3 residues: CASSSNGDEQYF. The CDR3 DNA reads as TGTGCCAGCAGCTCGAATGGGGACGAGCAGTACTTC.

The genes are TRBV7-2 and TRBJ2-5, with 10 bases identical to TRBD1. Losses at the gene ends were 5 bases for V and 4 bases for J; bases not matched to a gene: 4. CDR3 length equals 14 residues. Germline V gene lookup returns CDR1 SGHTA and CDR2 FQGNSA. DNA of the CDR3: TGTGCCAGCAGCACCTGGACAGGGGGAGAGACCCAGTACTTC. Encoded protein: CASSTWTGGETQYF.

This rearrangement joins TRBV27 to TRBJ2-3, with 7 bases that match TRBD1. J was trimmed by 2 bases and V by 0 bases; bases with no gene match: 2. Looked up from germline, CDR1 is MNHEY and CDR2 is SMNVEV (reference sequence). This CDR3 is 15 amino acids long. For the CDR3, the DNA is TGTGCCAGCAGTTTATCGACAGGGTACACAGATACGCAGTATTTT. Its protein is CASSLSTGYTDTQYF.

This rearrangement joins TRBV6-7 to TRBJ2-6, with 7 bases lining up with TRBD1. TRBV6-7 is marked as an open reading frame, function uncertain. Losses at the gene ends were 2 bases for V and 0 bases for J; bases not matched to a gene: 7. The CDR3 runs to 18 residues. The CDR3 spells CASSYDRGRCSGANVLTF. The CDR3 DNA sequence: TGTGCCAGCAGTTACGATAGGGGGCGTTGCTCTGGGGCCAACGTCCTGACTTTC.

The V gene is TRBV28, the J gene TRBJ2-7; no clear D. Germline CDR1 reads MDHEN; CDR2 reads SYDVKM. CDR3 length: 13 residues. V was pared by 3 bases and J by 1 base, with 7 bases between. The CDR3 DNA reads TGTGCCAGCAGTTTTAGCCCTTCCTACGAGCAGTACTTC. Encoded protein: CASSFSPSYEQYF.

On this clone: The same CDR3 also results from other DNA sequences found in this sample. The J gene is TRBJ1-5, the V gene TRBV4-1, with 9 bases that match TRBD1. V dropped 4 bases and J dropped 0; count of bases not matched to a gene: 1. Per germline, CDR1 MGHRA and CDR2 YSYEKL. This CDR3 contains 15 residues. The CDR3 DNA sequence: TGCGCCAGCAGCCCGGACAGGGGTAGCAATCAGCCCCAGCATTTT. This codes for CASSPDRGSNQPQHF.

This clone was counted a single time. This chain uses TRBV4-1 with TRBJ1-2, with D possibly TRBD1 on 6 matching bases. V lost 4 bases and J lost 6, with 9 bases in between. The CDR3 runs 12 residues. Looked up from germline, CDR1 is MGHRA and CDR2 is YSYEKL. CDR3 residues: CASSLGQNGYTF. The DNA of the CDR3 is TGCGCCAGCAGCCTGGGACAAAATGGCTACACCTTC.

The chain carries TRBV19 and TRBJ1-5; TRBD1 might be the D (5 bases). V was trimmed by 3 bases and J by 3 bases, leaving 12 bases between them. Germline V CDR1 and CDR2: LNHDA, SQIVND (reference sequence). This CDR3 is 15 amino acids long. CDR3 sequence (DNA): TGTGCCAGTAGTATGCGCCAGGGCTTCAATCAGCCCCAGCATTTT. Its protein product is CASSMRQGFNQPQHF.

The genes are TRBV7-9 and TRBJ2-1, with D possibly being TRBD1 or TRBD2 (6 bases each). The germline CDR1 and CDR2 sequences are SEHNR and FQNEAQ (reference sequence). The CDR3 runs to 13 residues. V was shortened by 2 bases and J by 8 bases, with 10 bases between the two germline ends. CDR3: CASSLTEGDEQFF. For the CDR3, the DNA is TGTGCCAGCAGCTTAACGGAGGGGGATGAGCAGTTCTTC.

The count of this clone is one. This chain joins TRBV5-6 and TRBJ1-2, with TRBD1 as a possible D gene (5 bases). Germline V lookup: CDR1 SGHDT, CDR2 YYEEEE. The ends were cut back, 0 bases at V and 4 bases at J, with 16 bases in the middle. This CDR3 has 16 amino acids. CDR3 loop: CASSLGSEGLSYGYTF. As DNA, the CDR3 is TGTGCCAGCAGCTTGGGGTCTGAGGGGTTAAGCTATGGCTACACCTTC. The entire variable domain, with the rest obtained from reference TRBV5-6 and TRBJ1-2, is as follows: DAGVTQSPTHLIKTRGQQVTLRCSPKSGHDTVSWYQQALGQGPQFIFQYYEEEERQRGNFPDRFSGHQFPNYSSELNVNALLLGDSALYLCASSLGSEGLSYGYTFGSGTRLTVV.

The chain recombines TRBV6-1 with TRBJ2-2; D might be TRBD1 (6 bases). The CDR3 extends over 14 amino acids. CDR1 and CDR2 (germline): MNHNS, SASEGT. V lost 1 base and J lost 6, with 9 bases in between. DNA for the CDR3: TGTGCCAGCAGTGAAGTACAGGGCGCCGGGGAGCTGTTTTTT. Protein product: CASSEVQGAGELFF.

J is TRBJ2-7 and V is TRBV3-1 (or the pseudogene TRBV3-2); possibly TRBD2 for D (6 bases). This CDR3 region has 15 residues. V was shortened by 0 bases and J by 2 bases, with 11 bases between the two germline ends. Germline CDR1 LGHDT, CDR2 YNNKEL (reference sequence). The CDR3 here is CASSQDSGGTYEQYF. The DNA of the CDR3 is TGTGCCAGCAGCCAAGACAGCGGAGGGACCTACGAGCAGTACTTC.

The V gene is TRBV28, the J gene TRBJ2-5, with TRBD1 as a possible D gene (6 bases). The V and J ends lost 3 bases and 5 bases respectively, with 13 bases between them. The length of the CDR3 is 14 residues. Germline V gene lookup returns CDR1 MDHEN and CDR2 SYDVKM. Here the CDR3 reads CASSFVGARETQYF. DNA of the CDR3: TGTGCCAGCAGTTTCGTGGGGGCGAGGGAGACCCAGTACTTC.

This chain uses TRBV7-2 with TRBJ1-4; 8 bases agree with TRBD1. Trimming at V came to 4 bases and at J to 7 bases, leaving 11 bases not matched to a gene. Germline V gives CDR1 SGHTA, CDR2 FQGNSA. The CDR3 runs to 16 residues. The CDR3 DNA reads as TGTGCCAGCAGCTCCTCCGGGACAGGTAGTGGTGAAAAACTGTTTTTT. Translation gives CASSSSGTGSGEKLFF.

In its sample, this clone was seen once. The V call is TRBV7-3, the J call TRBJ2-7, with 10 bases identical to TRBD2. The CDR3 is 15 amino acids. V lost 5 bases, J lost 0 bases, and 4 bases stayed unmatched. Germline V gene data show CDR1 as SGHTA and CDR2 as FQGTGA. The CDR3: CASSPEREGSYEQYF. CDR3 in DNA: TGTGCCAGCAGCCCGGAGCGGGAGGGCTCCTACGAGCAGTACTTC. Full variable domain (missing parts from reference TRBV7-3 and TRBJ2-7): GAGVSQTPSNKVTEKGKYVELRCDPISGHTALYWYRQSLGQGPEFLIYFQGTGAADDSGLPNDRFFAVRPEGSVSTLKIQRTERGDSAVYLCASSPEREGSYEQYFGPGTRLTVT.

J is TRBJ1-4 and V is TRBV5-1, with D unclear. The CDR3 runs to 17 residues. Trimming left V 1 base short and J 0 bases short, with 13 bases between. Germline values: CDR1 SGHRS, CDR2 YFSETQ. CDR3 protein: CASSLSFPITTNEKLFF. The CDR3 nucleotides read TGCGCCAGCAGCTTGAGCTTTCCCATAACAACTAATGAAAAACTGTTTTTT.

The chain employs TRBV11-1 and TRBJ1-5; D is undetermined. The CDR3 contains 13 residues. V was shortened by 1 base and J by 7 bases, with 8 bases between the two germline ends. CDR1 and CDR2 (germline): SGHAT, FQDESV (reference sequence). The CDR3 here is CASSLGDRQPQHF. DNA for the CDR3: TGTGCCAGCAGCTTAGGGGATAGGCAGCCCCAGCATTTT.

This chain connects TRBV19 to TRBJ2-4; D gene ambiguous. The germline V gene has CDR1 LNHDA and CDR2 SQIVND (reference sequence). The CDR3 totals 17 residues. V shed 4 bases and J shed 1 base, with 17 bases lying between them. The DNA of the CDR3 is TGTGCCAGTAGTACCTACACGGTCGGTGTGGCCAAAAACATTCAGTACTTC. It translates to CASSTYTVGVAKNIQYF.

CDR3 in amino acids: CASSVGNNEQFF. The DNA of the CDR3 is TGTGCCAGTAGTGTAGGGAACAATGAGCAGTTCTTC. This chain links TRBV19 with TRBJ2-1; D call uncertain. The V gene lost 5 bases and the J gene lost 5 bases, with 7 bases spanning the gap. The V gene's germline CDR1 is LNHDA and CDR2 SQIVND (reference sequence). The CDR3 loop spans 12 amino acids.

This chain joins TRBV27 and TRBJ2-1; TRBD1 agrees at 7 bases. This CDR3 contains 15 residues. V lost 5 bases, J lost 2 bases, and 6 bases stayed unmatched. Germline CDR1 MNHEY, CDR2 SMNVEV (reference sequence). DNA of the CDR3: TGTGCCAGCAGTGACAGGGTAGGGCCCTACAATGAGCAGTTCTTC. Encoded protein: CASSDRVGPYNEQFF.

The chain recombines TRBV11-1 with TRBJ2-1, with TRBD2 matching 13 bases. The V gene end was trimmed by 4 bases and the J gene end by 8 bases; junction bases not matched to a gene: 2. This CDR3 comprises 14 residues. Germline values: CDR1 SGHAT, CDR2 FQDESV (reference sequence). For the CDR3, the DNA is TGTGCCAGCAGCTGGACTAGCGGGAGCGATGAGCAGTTCTTC. As protein: CASSWTSGSDEQFF.